Following are 2 T cell receptor beta chains from one sample sequenced in a study of T cell responses to AZD1222 COVID-19 vaccine. Sequencing was performed with immunoSEQ multiplex PCR; in TCRdb, only in-frame clones are kept and a portion is missing. The sample contains about 91,000 clones, roughly 92% of which appear only once. Here the sequenced sample was peripheral blood, taken 28 days after the second AZD1222 dose. These receptor sequences come from an adult who received the AZD1222 COVID-19 vaccine.

This rearrangement joins TRBV3-1 (or the pseudogene TRBV3-2) to TRBJ1-1; D is ambiguous. This CDR3 has 13 amino acids. Germline V gene sequence: CDR1 LGHDT, CDR2 YNNKEL (reference sequence). Trimming cost V 3 bases and J 2 bases, with 7 bases left between them. The CDR3, as DNA: TGTGCCAGCAGCCAGACACCAAACACTGAAGCTTTCTTT. Translating it yields CASSQTPNTEAFF.

This clone has a handful of counts. V usage is TRBV6-2 or TRBV6-3 and J usage is TRBJ1-1; D might be TRBD1 (5 bases). Germline CDR1 reads MNHEY; CDR2 reads SVGEGT. V shed 2 bases and J shed 6 bases, with 10 bases lying between them. CDR3 size: 13 residues. CDR3 protein: CASSYGRGSEAFF. For the CDR3, the DNA is TGTGCCAGCAGTTACGGAAGGGGATCTGAAGCTTTCTTT.